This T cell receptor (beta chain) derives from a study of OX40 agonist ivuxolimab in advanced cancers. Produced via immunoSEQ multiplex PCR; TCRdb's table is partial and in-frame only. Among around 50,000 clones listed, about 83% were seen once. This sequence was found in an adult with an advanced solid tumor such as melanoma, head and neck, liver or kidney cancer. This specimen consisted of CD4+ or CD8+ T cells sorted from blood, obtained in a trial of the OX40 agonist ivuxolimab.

The CDR3 loop reads CAWMGRAFTLHF. The CDR3 nucleotides are TGTGCCTGGATGGGACGCGCCTTCACCCTCCACTTT. The rearrangement joins TRBV30 to TRBJ1-6; D perhaps matches TRBD1 (5 bases). V gave up 4 bases and J gave up 14 bases, with 15 bases separating them. The germline V gene encodes CDR1 GTSNPN and CDR2 SVGIG (reference sequence). The CDR3 is made up of 12 amino acids.